Each of the 7 T cell receptor beta chains below was sequenced from the same sample in a study of T cells after yellow fever vaccination. TCRdb called the 5' RACE reads again in MiXCR, with one record for every CDR3 protein. The sample consists of some 250,000 distinct CDR3 sequences, about 3.7% of them appearing once. The sequences come from PBMCs, collected 15 days after the yellow fever booster vaccination. Source of these receptors: a man younger than 35 who received the YFV17D yellow fever vaccine.

This clonotype occurred many times. This chain links TRBV5-1 with TRBJ2-5; D possibly corresponds to TRBD2 (5 bases). The CDR3 is 14 amino acids. Germline CDR1 SGHRS, CDR2 YFSETQ. Trimming shortened V by 1 base and J by 5 bases, and 12 bases separated the two germline ends. CDR3 protein: CASSLLLGGETQYF. The CDR3 DNA reads as TGCGCCAGCAGCTTGCTCTTGGGCGGGGAGACCCAGTACTTC.

This clonotype has ten or more counts. The chain recombines TRBV4-2 with TRBJ1-2; 7 bases are a match to TRBD1. CDR1 LGHNA and CDR2 YNFKEQ come from the germline V gene. This CDR3 comprises 16 residues. Trimming cost V 5 bases and J 4 bases; bases outside gene matches: 13. DNA for the CDR3: TGTGCCAGCAGCTTTCAGGGGGTTTCTGGGAGCTATGGCTACACCTTC. It codes for CASSFQGVSGSYGYTF.

This clonotype was detected many times. The chain combines TRBV7-3 with TRBJ2-7, with 7 nucleotides matching TRBD1. The germline V gene has CDR1 SGHTA and CDR2 FQGTGA. J gave up 0 bases and V 6 bases, and 2 bases lay outside the gene matches. This CDR3 region has 13 residues. CDR3 in amino acids: CASSYRGSYEQYF. The CDR3 DNA reads TGTGCCAGCAGTTACAGGGGCTCCTACGAGCAGTACTTC.

In its sample, this clonotype was seen many times. This chain connects TRBV4-3 to TRBJ2-5; D not certain. The CDR3 is 15 residues long. Trimming shortened V by 3 bases and J by 5 bases, and 16 bases separated the two germline ends. Germline V CDR1 and CDR2: LGHNA, YSLEER. The CDR3 DNA is TGCGCCAGCAGCCATTCGGGCCTCCAGACGGAGACCCAGTACTTC. It codes for CASSHSGLQTETQYF.

This clonotype was found many times. The chain is built from TRBV2 and TRBJ2-1; TRBD2 agrees at 12 bases. CDR1 SNHLY and CDR2 FYNNEI come from the germline V gene. The CDR3 length is 15 residues. Unmatched junction bases numbered 5, after V lost 3 bases and J lost 8 bases. Here the CDR3 reads CASSDGTSGLDEQFF. In DNA form, the CDR3 reads TGTGCCAGCAGTGACGGGACTAGCGGGTTAGATGAGCAGTTCTTC.

This clonotype has just a few counts. The V gene is TRBV5-1, the J gene TRBJ1-1; possibly TRBD1 for D (6 bases). The germline gives CDR1 SGHRS, CDR2 YFSETQ. V was cut by 0 bases and J by 5 bases, with 17 bases left in between. This CDR3 comprises 16 residues. The CDR3 sequence is CASSLGVGVGGTEAFF. The CDR3, as DNA: TGCGCCAGCAGCTTGGGGGTCGGGGTAGGGGGGACTGAAGCTTTCTTT. Supplemented by reference TRBV5-1 and TRBJ1-1, the full variable domain reads KAGVTQTPRYLIKTRGQQVTLSCSPISGHRSVSWYQQTPGQGLQFLFEYFSETQRNKGNFPGRFSGRQFSNSRSEMNVSTLELGDSALYLCASSLGVGVGGTEAFFGQGTRLTVV.

This clonotype was counted many times. V usage is TRBV5-1 and J usage is TRBJ2-6; D is ambiguous. V gave up 6 bases and J gave up 4 bases, with 11 bases separating them. The CDR3 spans 14 residues. CDR1 SGHRS and CDR2 YFSETQ come from the germline V gene. CDR3 coding DNA: TGCGCCAGCAATCCCAGCCGGGGGGCCAACGTCCTGACTTTC. Translating gives CASNPSRGANVLTF.